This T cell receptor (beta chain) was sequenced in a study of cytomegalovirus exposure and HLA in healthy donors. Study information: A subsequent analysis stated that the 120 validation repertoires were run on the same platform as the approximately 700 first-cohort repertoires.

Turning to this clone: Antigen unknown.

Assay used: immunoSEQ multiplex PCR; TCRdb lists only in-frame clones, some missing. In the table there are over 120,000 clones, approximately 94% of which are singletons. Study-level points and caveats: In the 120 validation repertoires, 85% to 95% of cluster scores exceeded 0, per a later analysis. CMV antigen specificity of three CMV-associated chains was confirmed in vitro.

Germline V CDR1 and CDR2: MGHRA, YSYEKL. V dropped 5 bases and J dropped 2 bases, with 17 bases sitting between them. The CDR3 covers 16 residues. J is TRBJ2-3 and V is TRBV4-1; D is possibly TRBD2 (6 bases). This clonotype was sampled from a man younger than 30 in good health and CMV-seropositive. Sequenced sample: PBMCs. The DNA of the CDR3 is TGCGCCAGCAGCACCCGGGGCGGGGCGTACACAGATACGCAGTATTTT. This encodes CASSTRGGAYTDTQYF.